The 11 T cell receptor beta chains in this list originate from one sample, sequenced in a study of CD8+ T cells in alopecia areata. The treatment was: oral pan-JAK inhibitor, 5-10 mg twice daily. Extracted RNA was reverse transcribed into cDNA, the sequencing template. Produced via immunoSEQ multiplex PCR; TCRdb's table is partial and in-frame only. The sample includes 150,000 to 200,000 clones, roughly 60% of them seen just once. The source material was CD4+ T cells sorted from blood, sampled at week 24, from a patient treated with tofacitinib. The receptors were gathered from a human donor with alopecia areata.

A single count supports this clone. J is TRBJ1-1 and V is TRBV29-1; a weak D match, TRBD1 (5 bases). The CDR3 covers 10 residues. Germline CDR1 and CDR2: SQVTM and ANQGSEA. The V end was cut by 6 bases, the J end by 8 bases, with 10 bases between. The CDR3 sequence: CSVVGEEAFF. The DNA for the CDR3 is TGCAGCGTGGTAGGGGAAGAAGCTTTCTTT.

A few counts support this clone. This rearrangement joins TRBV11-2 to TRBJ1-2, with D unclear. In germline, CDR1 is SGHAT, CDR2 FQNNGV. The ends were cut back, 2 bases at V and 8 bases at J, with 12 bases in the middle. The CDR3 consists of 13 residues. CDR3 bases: TGTGCCAGCAGCTTACACTCCCAAGGAGGCTACACCTTC. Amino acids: CASSLHSQGGYTF.

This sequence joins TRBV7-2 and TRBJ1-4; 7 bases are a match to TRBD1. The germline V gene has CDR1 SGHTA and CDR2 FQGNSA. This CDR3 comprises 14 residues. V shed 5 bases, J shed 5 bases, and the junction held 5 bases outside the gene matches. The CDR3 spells CASSRRDRNEKLFF. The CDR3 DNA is TGTGCCAGCAGCCGACGGGACAGAAATGAAAAACTGTTTTTT.

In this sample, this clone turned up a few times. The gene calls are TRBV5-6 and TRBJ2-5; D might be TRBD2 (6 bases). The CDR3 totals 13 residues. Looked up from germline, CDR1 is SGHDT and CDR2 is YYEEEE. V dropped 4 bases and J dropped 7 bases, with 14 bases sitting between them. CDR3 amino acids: CASSPELGGTQYF. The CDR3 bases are TGTGCCAGCAGCCCCGAATTGGGGGGGACCCAGTACTTC.

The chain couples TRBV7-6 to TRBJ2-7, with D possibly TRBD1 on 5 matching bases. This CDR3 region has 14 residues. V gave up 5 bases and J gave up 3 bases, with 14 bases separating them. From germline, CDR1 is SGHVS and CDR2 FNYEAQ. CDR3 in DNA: TGTGCCAGCAGCGTTAGGGGCGGTTACTACGAGCAGTACTTC. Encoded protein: CASSVRGGYYEQYF.

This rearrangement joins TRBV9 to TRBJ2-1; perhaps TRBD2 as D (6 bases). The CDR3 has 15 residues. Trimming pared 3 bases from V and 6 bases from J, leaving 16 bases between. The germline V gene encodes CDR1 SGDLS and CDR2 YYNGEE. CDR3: CASSGGLLASNEQFF. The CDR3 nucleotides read TGTGCCAGCAGCGGGGGACTCCTAGCCTCCAATGAGCAGTTCTTC. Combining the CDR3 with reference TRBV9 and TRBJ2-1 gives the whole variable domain DSGVTQTPKHLITATGQRVTLRCSPRSGDLSVYWYQQSLDQGLQFLIQYYNGEERAKGNILERFSAQQFPDLHSELNLSSLELGDSALYFCASSGGLLASNEQFFGPGTRLTVL.

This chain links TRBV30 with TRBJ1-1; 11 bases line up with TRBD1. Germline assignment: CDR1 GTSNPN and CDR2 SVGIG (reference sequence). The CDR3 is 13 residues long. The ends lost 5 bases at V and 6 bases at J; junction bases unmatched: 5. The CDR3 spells CAWGGTGGAEAFF. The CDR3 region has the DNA TGTGCCTGGGGAGGGACAGGGGGAGCTGAAGCTTTCTTT.

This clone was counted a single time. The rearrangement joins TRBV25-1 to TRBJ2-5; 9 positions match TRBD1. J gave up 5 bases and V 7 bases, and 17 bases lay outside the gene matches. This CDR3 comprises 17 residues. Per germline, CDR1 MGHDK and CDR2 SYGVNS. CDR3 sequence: CASTVPPGQGKEETQYF. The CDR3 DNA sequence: TGTGCCAGCACCGTTCCCCCGGGACAGGGAAAGGAGGAGACCCAGTACTTC.

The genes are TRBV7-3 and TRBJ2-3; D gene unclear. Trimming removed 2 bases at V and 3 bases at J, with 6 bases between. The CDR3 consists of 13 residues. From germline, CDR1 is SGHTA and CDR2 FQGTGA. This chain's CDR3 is CASSLDSTDTQYF. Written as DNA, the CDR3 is TGTGCCAGCAGCTTAGACTCGACAGATACGCAGTATTTT.

The CDR3 here is CASSRTENTEAFF. DNA for the CDR3: TGTGCCAGCAGCCGCACTGAGAACACTGAAGCTTTCTTT. The gene calls are TRBV7-9 and TRBJ1-1; D is ambiguous. The ends were cut back, 5 bases at V and 1 base at J, with 8 bases in the middle. The CDR3 has 13 residues. Germline CDR1 is SEHNR and CDR2 is FQNEAQ (reference sequence). The full variable domain, in which reference TRBV7-9 and TRBJ1-1 provide the parts outside the CDR3, is DTGVSQNPRHKITKRGQNVTFRCDPISEHNRLYWYRQTLGQGPEFLTYFQNEAQLEKSRLLSDRFSAERPKGSFSTLEIQRTEQGDSAMYLCASSRTENTEAFFGQGTRLTVV.

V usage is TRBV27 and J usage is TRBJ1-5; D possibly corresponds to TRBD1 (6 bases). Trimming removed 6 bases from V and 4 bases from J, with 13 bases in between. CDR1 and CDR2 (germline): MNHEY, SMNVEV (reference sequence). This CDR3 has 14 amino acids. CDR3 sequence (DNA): TGTGCCAGCAGCCAACAGGGACCAAATCAGCCCCAGCATTTT. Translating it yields CASSQQGPNQPQHF.